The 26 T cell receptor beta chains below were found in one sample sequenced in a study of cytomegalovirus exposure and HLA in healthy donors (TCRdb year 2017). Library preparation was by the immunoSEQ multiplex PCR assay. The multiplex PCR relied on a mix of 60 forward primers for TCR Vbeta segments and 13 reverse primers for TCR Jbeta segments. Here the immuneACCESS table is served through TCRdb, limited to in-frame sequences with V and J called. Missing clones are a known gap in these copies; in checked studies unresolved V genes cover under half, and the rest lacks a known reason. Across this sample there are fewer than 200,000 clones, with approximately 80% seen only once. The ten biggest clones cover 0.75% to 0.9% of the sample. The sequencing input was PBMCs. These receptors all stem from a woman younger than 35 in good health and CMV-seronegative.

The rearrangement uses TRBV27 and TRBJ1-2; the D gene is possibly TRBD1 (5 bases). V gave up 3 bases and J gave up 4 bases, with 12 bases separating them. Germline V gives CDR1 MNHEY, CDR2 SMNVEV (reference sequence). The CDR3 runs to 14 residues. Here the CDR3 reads CASSFSPGSYGYTF. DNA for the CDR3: TGTGCCAGCAGTTTTAGCCCAGGGTCCTATGGCTACACCTTC.

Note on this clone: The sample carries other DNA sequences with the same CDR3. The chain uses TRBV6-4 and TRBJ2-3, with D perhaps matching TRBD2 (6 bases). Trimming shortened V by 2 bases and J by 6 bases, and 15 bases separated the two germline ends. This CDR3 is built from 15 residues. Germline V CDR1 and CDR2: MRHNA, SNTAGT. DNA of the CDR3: TGTGCCAGCAGTGACGCAGGCGGCGCGGGGGATACGCAGTATTTT. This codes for CASSDAGGAGDTQYF.

CDR3 region: CASSEANRGRDYTQYF. Here the CDR3 DNA reads TGTGCCAGCAGTGAAGCGAACAGGGGGCGGGATTATACGCAGTATTTT. The gene calls are TRBV6-1 and TRBJ2-3; TRBD1 matches 9 bases. Germline V lookup: CDR1 MNHNS, CDR2 SASEGT. The CDR3 is made up of 16 amino acids. With 0 bases clipped from V and 7 bases from J, the junction kept 8 bases outside the gene matches.

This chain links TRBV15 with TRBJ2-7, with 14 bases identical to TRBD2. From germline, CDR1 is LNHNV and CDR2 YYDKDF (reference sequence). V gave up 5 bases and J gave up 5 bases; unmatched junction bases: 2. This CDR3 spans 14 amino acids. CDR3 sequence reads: CATSRGLAGDEQYF. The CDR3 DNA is TGTGCCACCAGCCGGGGACTAGCGGGAGACGAGCAGTACTTC.

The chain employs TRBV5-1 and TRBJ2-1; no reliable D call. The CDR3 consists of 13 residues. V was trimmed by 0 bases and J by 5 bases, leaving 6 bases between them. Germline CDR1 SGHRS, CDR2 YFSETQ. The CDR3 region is CASSLVRNNEQFF. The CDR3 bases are TGCGCCAGCAGCTTGGTGCGGAACAATGAGCAGTTCTTC.

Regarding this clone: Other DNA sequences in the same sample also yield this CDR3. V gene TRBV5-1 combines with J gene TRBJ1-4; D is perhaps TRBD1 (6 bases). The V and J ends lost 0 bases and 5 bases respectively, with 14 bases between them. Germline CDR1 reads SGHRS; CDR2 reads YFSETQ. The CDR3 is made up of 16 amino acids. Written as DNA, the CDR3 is TGCGCCAGCAGCTTGGGGATGGGGCAGGGGAATGAAAAACTGTTTTTT. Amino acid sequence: CASSLGMGQGNEKLFF.

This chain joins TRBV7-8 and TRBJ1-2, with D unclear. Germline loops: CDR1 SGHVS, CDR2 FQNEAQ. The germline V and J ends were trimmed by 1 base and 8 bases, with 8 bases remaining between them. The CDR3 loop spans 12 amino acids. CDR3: CASSLDREGYTF. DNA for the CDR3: TGTGCCAGCAGCTTAGACCGGGAGGGCTACACCTTC.

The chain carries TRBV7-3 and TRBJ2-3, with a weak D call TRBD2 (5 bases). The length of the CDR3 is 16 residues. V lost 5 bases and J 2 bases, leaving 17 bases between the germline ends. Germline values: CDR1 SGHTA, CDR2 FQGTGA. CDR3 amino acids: CASSPWGLAATDTQYF. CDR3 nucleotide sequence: TGTGCCAGCAGCCCCTGGGGTCTAGCAGCCACAGATACGCAGTATTTT.

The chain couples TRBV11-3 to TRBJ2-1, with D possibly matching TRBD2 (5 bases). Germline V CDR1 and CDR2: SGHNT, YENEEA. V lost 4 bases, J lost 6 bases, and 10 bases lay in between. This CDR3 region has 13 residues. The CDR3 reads CASSSGTSNEQFF. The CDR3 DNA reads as TGTGCCAGCAGCTCCGGCACTAGCAATGAGCAGTTCTTC.

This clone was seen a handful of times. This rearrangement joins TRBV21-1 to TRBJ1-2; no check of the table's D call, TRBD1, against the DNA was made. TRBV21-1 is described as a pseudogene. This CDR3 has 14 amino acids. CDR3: CASSGTGGKGGYTF. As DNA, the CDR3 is TGTGCCAGCAGCGGAACAGGGGGAAAAGGGGGCTACACCTTC.

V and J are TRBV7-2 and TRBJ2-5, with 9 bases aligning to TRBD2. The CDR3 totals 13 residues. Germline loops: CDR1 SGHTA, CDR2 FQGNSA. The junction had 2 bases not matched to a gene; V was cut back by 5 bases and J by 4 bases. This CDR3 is CASSPTSGETQYF. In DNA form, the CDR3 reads TGTGCCAGCAGCCCGACTAGCGGAGAGACCCAGTACTTC. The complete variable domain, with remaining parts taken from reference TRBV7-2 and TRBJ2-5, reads GAGVSQSPSNKVTEKGKDVELRCDPISGHTALYWYRQSLGQGLEFLIYFQGNSAPDKSGLPSDRFSAERTGGSVSTLTIQRTQQEDSAVYLCASSPTSGETQYFGPGTRLLVL.

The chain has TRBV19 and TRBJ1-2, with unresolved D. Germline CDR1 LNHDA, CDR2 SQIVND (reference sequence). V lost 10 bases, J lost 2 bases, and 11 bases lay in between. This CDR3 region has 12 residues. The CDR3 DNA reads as TGTGCCACTTTAGCAGAGAACTATGGCTACACCTTC. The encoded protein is CATLAENYGYTF.

The CDR3 coding sequence is TGTGCCAGCAAGGTGGGCACTAATGAAAAACTGTTTTTT. It specifies CASKVGTNEKLFF. The rearrangement joins TRBV28 to TRBJ1-4, with D uncertain. Germline V gene sequence: CDR1 MDHEN, CDR2 SYDVKM. Trimming pared 7 bases from V and 2 bases from J, leaving 8 bases between. CDR3 length: 13 residues.

DNA of the CDR3: TGCGCCAGCAGCTCGGGACTCACAGATACGCAGTATTTT. It encodes CASSSGLTDTQYF. The chain joins TRBV5-1 to TRBJ2-3; TRBD2 might be the D (6 bases). The CDR3 has 13 residues. V gave up 3 bases and J gave up 2 bases, with 7 bases separating them. Germline V gives CDR1 SGHRS, CDR2 YFSETQ.

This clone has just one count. CDR3 residues: CASSPGLAGTDEQFF. In DNA, the CDR3 is TGTGCCAGCAGCCCTGGACTAGCGGGAACGGATGAGCAGTTCTTC. This chain links TRBV7-9 with TRBJ2-1; the match to TRBD2 covers 12 bases. J was trimmed by 8 bases and V by 5 bases; bases with no gene match: 7. The CDR3 runs 15 residues. Germline V gives CDR1 SEHNR, CDR2 FQNEAQ (reference sequence).

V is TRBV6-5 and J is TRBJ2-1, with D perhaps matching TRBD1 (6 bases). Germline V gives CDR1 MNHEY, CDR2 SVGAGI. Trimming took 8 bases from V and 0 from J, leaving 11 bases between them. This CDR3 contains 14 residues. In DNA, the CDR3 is TGTGCCAGCGGACAGAGAAACTCCTACAATGAGCAGTTCTTC. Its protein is CASGQRNSYNEQFF.

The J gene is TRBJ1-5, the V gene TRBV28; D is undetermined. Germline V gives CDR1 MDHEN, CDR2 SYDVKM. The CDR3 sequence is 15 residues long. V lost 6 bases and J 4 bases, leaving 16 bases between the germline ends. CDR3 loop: CASSREVGSNQPQHF. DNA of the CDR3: TGTGCCAGCAGCCGCGAGGTGGGTTCGAATCAGCCCCAGCATTTT.

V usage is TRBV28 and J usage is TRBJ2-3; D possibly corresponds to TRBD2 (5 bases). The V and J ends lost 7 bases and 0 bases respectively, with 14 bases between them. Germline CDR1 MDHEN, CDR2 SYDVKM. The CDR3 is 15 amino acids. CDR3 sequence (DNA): TGTGCCAGCACCAAAGCGGACTCTAGCACAGATACGCAGTATTTT. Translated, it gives CASTKADSSTDTQYF. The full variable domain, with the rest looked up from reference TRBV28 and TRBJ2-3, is DVKVTQSSRYLVKRTGEKVFLECVQDMDHENMFWYRQDPGLGLRLIYFSYDVKMKEKGDIPEGYSVSREKKERFSLILESASTNQTSMYLCASTKADSSTDTQYFGPGTRLTVL.

Here the CDR3 DNA reads TGTGCCAGTAGTATAGTCGGCGGGGAGCTGTTTTTT. Amino acid sequence: CASSIVGGELFF. V usage is TRBV19 and J usage is TRBJ2-2; D ambiguous. This CDR3 region has 12 residues. Germline assignment: CDR1 LNHDA and CDR2 SQIVND (reference sequence). The V end lost 1 base, the J end lost 7 bases, and 4 bases lay between the germline ends.

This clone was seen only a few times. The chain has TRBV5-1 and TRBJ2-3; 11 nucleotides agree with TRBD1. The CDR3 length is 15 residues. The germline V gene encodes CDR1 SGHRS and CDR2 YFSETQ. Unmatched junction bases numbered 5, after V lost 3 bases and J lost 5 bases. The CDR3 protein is CASSSGTGGVDTQYF. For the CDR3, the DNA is TGCGCCAGCAGCTCGGGGACAGGGGGTGTAGATACGCAGTATTTT. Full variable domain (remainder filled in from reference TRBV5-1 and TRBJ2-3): KAGVTQTPRYLIKTRGQQVTLSCSPISGHRSVSWYQQTPGQGLQFLFEYFSETQRNKGNFPGRFSGRQFSNSRSEMNVSTLELGDSALYLCASSSGTGGVDTQYFGPGTRLTVL.

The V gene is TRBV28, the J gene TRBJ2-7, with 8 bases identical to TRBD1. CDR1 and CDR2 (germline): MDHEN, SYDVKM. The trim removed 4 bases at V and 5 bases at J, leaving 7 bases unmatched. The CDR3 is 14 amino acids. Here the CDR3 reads CASSSGQEIDEQYF. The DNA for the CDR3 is TGTGCCAGCAGTTCGGGACAGGAGATCGACGAGCAGTACTTC. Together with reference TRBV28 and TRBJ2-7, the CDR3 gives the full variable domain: DVKVTQSSRYLVKRTGEKVFLECVQDMDHENMFWYRQDPGLGLRLIYFSYDVKMKEKGDIPEGYSVSREKKERFSLILESASTNQTSMYLCASSSGQEIDEQYFGPGTRLTVT.

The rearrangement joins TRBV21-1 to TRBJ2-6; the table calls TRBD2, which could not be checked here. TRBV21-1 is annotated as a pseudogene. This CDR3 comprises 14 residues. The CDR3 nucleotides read TGTGCCAGCAGCAACCGGGCTGGGGCCAACGTCCTGACTTTC. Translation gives CASSNRAGANVLTF.

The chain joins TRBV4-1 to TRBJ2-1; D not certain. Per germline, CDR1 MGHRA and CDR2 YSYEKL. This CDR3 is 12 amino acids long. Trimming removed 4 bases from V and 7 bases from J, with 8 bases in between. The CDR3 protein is CASSREQNEQFF. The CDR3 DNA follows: TGCGCCAGCAGCCGAGAGCAGAATGAGCAGTTCTTC.

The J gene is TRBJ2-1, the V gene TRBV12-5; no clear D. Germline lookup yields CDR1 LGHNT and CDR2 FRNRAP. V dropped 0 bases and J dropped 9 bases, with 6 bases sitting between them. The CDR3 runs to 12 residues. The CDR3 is CASGLVLSEQFF. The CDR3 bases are TGTGCTAGTGGTTTGGTACTTAGTGAGCAGTTCTTC.

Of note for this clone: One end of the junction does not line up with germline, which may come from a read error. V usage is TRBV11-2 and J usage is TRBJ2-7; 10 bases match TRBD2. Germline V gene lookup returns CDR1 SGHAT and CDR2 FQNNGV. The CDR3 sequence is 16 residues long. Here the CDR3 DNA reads TGTGCCAGCAGCTTAAGTCCTAGCGGGAGCTCCTCCGAGCAGTACTTC. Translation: CASSLSPSGSSSEQYF. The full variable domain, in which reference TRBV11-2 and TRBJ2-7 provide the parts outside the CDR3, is EAGVAQSPRYKIIEKRQSVAFWCNPISGHATLYWYQQILGQGPKLLIQFQNNGVVDDSQLPKDRFSAERLKGVDSTLKIQPAKLEDSAVYLCASSLSPSGSSSEQYFGPGTRLTVT.

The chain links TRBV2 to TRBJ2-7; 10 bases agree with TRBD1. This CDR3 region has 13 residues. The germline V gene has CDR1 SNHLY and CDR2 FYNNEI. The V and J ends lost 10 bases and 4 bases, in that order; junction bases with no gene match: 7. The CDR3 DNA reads TGTGCCACTGGGAGGACAGGGGGGTACGAGCAGTACTTC. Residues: CATGRTGGYEQYF.